This TCR beta chain derives from a study of blood T cell repertoires in COVID-19. Sequencing used immunoSEQ multiplex PCR; TCRdb keeps in-frame clones, though not all of them. The sample holds over 65,000 clones, 90% seen once. The sample comprised peripheral blood. This clonotype originated in a human donor in a cohort sampled during active COVID-19.

The CDR3 region is CSVEVVASGSYEQYF. Written as DNA, the CDR3 is TGCAGCGTTGAAGTTGTAGCTAGCGGAAGCTACGAGCAGTACTTC. The rearrangement links TRBV29-1 to TRBJ2-7, with 7 bases aligning to TRBD2. The germline CDR1 and CDR2 sequences are SQVTM and ANQGSEA. J lost 3 bases, V lost 1 base, and 9 bases had no gene match. CDR3 size: 15 residues.